The 20 T cell receptor beta chains below were found in one sample sequenced in a study of blood T cell repertoires in COVID-19. Assay: immunoSEQ multiplex PCR; the TCRdb copy retains only in-frame clones and omits some. The profile covers roughly 300,000 clones, with roughly 90% appearing a single time and roughly 1.1% taken by the ten largest. The sequencing sample was made of PBMCs or T cells enriched from blood (not recorded which). The receptors stem from a woman in her 30s who had recovered from COVID-19.

The rearrangement links TRBV30 to TRBJ2-7; no reliable D call. Trimming took 0 bases from V and 2 from J, leaving 11 bases between them. Germline V gene sequence: CDR1 GTSNPN, CDR2 SVGIG (reference sequence). The CDR3 is made up of 14 amino acids. The CDR3 region is CAWSVSGLTYEQYF. The CDR3 DNA follows: TGTGCCTGGAGTGTATCTGGCCTGACCTACGAGCAGTACTTC.

The chain joins TRBV10-3 to TRBJ2-7; 11 bases match TRBD2. V was pared by 6 bases and J by 1 base, with 2 bases of the junction left unmatched. The germline V gene encodes CDR1 ENHRY and CDR2 SYGVKD. The CDR3 covers 14 residues. The CDR3 loop reads CAIRGTSGSYEQYF. The DNA of the CDR3 is TGTGCCATCAGGGGGACTAGCGGATCCTACGAGCAGTACTTC.

V usage is TRBV6-5 and J usage is TRBJ2-2; 8 positions match TRBD1. Germline loops: CDR1 MNHEY, CDR2 SVGAGI. Trimming at V came to 6 bases and at J to 5 bases, leaving 5 bases not matched to a gene. The CDR3 contains 14 residues. Here the CDR3 reads CASSGQGLTGELFF. The CDR3 DNA reads as TGTGCCAGCAGCGGACAGGGACTTACCGGGGAGCTGTTTTTT.

The chain combines TRBV6-5 with TRBJ1-3; D uncertain. The CDR3 sequence is 15 residues long. Trimming stripped 7 bases from V and 0 bases from J, with 13 bases between. The germline CDR1 and CDR2 sequences are MNHEY and SVGAGI. The CDR3 is CASTSPLDSGNTIYF. The CDR3 nucleotides read TGTGCCAGCACCTCCCCCTTAGACTCTGGAAACACCATATATTTT.

The CDR3 nucleotides read TGCGCCAGCAGCTTGCAACTAGCGGGAGAGGGGGCGTGGGGAAACATTCAGTACTTC. Encoded protein: CASSLQLAGEGAWGNIQYF. The chain is built from TRBV4-3 and TRBJ2-4; 11 bases are shared with TRBD2. The germline gives CDR1 LGHNA, CDR2 YSLEER. The junction had 18 bases not matched to a gene; V was cut back by 5 bases and J by 6 bases. This CDR3 comprises 19 residues.

This clone was seen once. This chain joins TRBV9 and TRBJ2-5; D is uncertain. Germline V gives CDR1 SGDLS, CDR2 YYNGEE. The CDR3 covers 15 residues. Trimming removed 0 bases at V and 3 bases at J, with 12 bases between. Here the CDR3 DNA reads TGTGCCAGCAGCGTAGCCGGAGCTCCGGAAGAGACCCAGTACTTC. It translates to CASSVAGAPEETQYF.

The V gene is TRBV6-1, the J gene TRBJ1-5, with D maybe TRBD1 (5 bases). The CDR3 sequence is 15 residues long. With 1 base removed from V and 4 bases from J, the gap between germline ends came to 11 bases. Germline-derived CDR1 and CDR2 are MNHNS and SASEGT. This CDR3 reads CASSEGLRENQPQHF. As DNA, the CDR3 is TGTGCCAGCAGTGAAGGTCTCAGGGAAAATCAGCCCCAGCATTTT.

The chain is built from TRBV5-1 and TRBJ2-3; D may be TRBD1 (6 bases). This CDR3 is 17 amino acids long. Trimming took off 2 bases at V and 0 bases at J, with 16 bases between the two ends. The V gene's germline CDR1 is SGHRS and CDR2 YFSETQ. For the CDR3, the DNA is TGCGCCAGCAGCTTCCGCCGTGGGGGCTCTAGCACAGATACGCAGTATTTT. It specifies CASSFRRGGSSTDTQYF.

The rearrangement uses TRBV24-1 and TRBJ2-3; D not certain. CDR1 and CDR2 (germline): KGHDR, SFDVKD. The germline V and J ends were trimmed by 4 bases and 2 bases, with 9 bases remaining between them. This CDR3 spans 14 amino acids. In DNA form, the CDR3 reads TGTGCCACCAGTGAGGCAGTGATCACAGATACGCAGTATTTT. As protein: CATSEAVITDTQYF.

This chain joins TRBV30 and TRBJ2-7, with D tentatively TRBD2 (5 bases). CDR3 length equals 13 residues. Trimming took 1 base from V and 2 from J, leaving 9 bases between them. The germline V gene has CDR1 GTSNPN and CDR2 SVGIG (reference sequence). The CDR3: CAWSGTLTYEQYF. The CDR3 DNA reads TGTGCCTGGAGTGGGACTCTCACCTACGAGCAGTACTTC.

V is TRBV5-1 and J is TRBJ1-2; 11 bases are a match to TRBD1. This CDR3 is 12 amino acids long. V shed 3 bases, J shed 14 bases, and the junction held 6 bases outside the gene matches. Germline V gene lookup returns CDR1 SGHRS and CDR2 YFSETQ. CDR3 amino acids: CASSSGQGAGTF. In nucleotides, the CDR3 is TGCGCCAGCAGCTCCGGACAGGGGGCGGGAACCTTC. Looking up the rest from reference TRBV5-1 and TRBJ1-2 gives the full variable domain: KAGVTQTPRYLIKTRGQQVTLSCSPISGHRSVSWYQQTPGQGLQFLFEYFSETQRNKGNFPGRFSGRQFSNSRSEMNVSTLELGDSALYLCASSSGQGAGTFGSGTRLTVV.

This clone appeared a single time. The chain uses TRBV6-5 and TRBJ1-3, with TRBD1 matching 10 bases. The CDR3 has 15 residues. The germline gives CDR1 MNHEY, CDR2 SVGAGI. J was trimmed by 2 bases and V by 7 bases; bases with no gene match: 5. CDR3 sequence (DNA): TGTGCCAGCAACCCCGGACAGGGGGCTGGAAACACCATATATTTT. Translation gives CASNPGQGAGNTIYF.

The chain joins TRBV5-4 to TRBJ2-2, with 9 bases aligning to TRBD2. Per the germline V gene, CDR1 is SGHNT and CDR2 is YYREEE (reference sequence). CDR3 size: 16 residues. V trimming: 4 bases; J trimming: 3 bases; junction bases outside the gene matches: 7. DNA for the CDR3: TGTGCCAGCAGCCCTCCTAGCGGGACGTACACCGGGGAGCTGTTTTTT. It codes for CASSPPSGTYTGELFF.

There are a few counts of this clone. The V and J genes are TRBV28 and TRBJ1-4; no reliable D call. The CDR3 length is 16 residues. Germline assignment: CDR1 MDHEN and CDR2 SYDVKM. V was trimmed by 2 bases and J by 3 bases, leaving 13 bases between them. The CDR3 nucleotides are TGTGCCAGCAGTTTAGGGCAGACCCAAGCTAATGAAAAACTGTTTTTT. Protein: CASSLGQTQANEKLFF.

The rearrangement uses TRBV6-5 and TRBJ1-3, with D hard to call. The CDR3 spans 15 residues. The germline V gene encodes CDR1 MNHEY and CDR2 SVGAGI. Trimming removed 7 bases at V and 0 bases at J, with 13 bases between. The CDR3 loop is CASKTIWSSGNTIYF. The CDR3 DNA reads TGTGCCAGCAAAACTATTTGGAGCTCTGGAAACACCATATATTTT.

The chain combines TRBV19 with TRBJ2-1; possibly TRBD1 for D (5 bases). V was shortened by 6 bases and J by 3 bases, with 15 bases between the two germline ends. The CDR3 contains 15 residues. CDR1 is LNHDA, CDR2 SQIVND, per germline (reference sequence). The CDR3 region has the DNA TGTGCCAGTAGATCCTTAGGGGTACGCTACAATGAGCAGTTCTTC. It encodes CASRSLGVRYNEQFF.

J is TRBJ2-4 and V is TRBV2, with D unresolved. The V end lost 4 bases, the J end lost 6 bases, and 7 bases lay between the germline ends. The germline CDR1 and CDR2 sequences are SNHLY and FYNNEI. This CDR3 spans 12 amino acids. CDR3 nucleotides: TGTGCCAGCAGTGGAAACGGAAACATTCAGTACTTC. It codes for CASSGNGNIQYF.

The genes are TRBV18 and TRBJ1-2, with D hard to call. Trimming shortened V by 6 bases and J by 8 bases, and 22 bases separated the two germline ends. Germline V gene sequence: CDR1 KGHSH, CDR2 LQKENI. There are 15 residues in the CDR3. CDR3 DNA sequence: TGTGCCAGCTCCGCCGCGTATCCGGCTATGGAGGGCTACACCTTC. This translates into CASSAAYPAMEGYTF.

The chain carries TRBV15 and TRBJ1-2; D is possibly TRBD1 (5 bases). CDR1 and CDR2 from the germline V gene are LNHNV and YYDKDF (reference sequence). Between the trimmed V and J ends, which lost 0 bases and 8 bases, there was a span of 19 bases. The CDR3 runs to 16 residues. The CDR3 DNA sequence: TGTGCCACCAGCAGAGATCATAAGGGGACTTTAGTAGGCTACACCTTC. Translation: CATSRDHKGTLVGYTF.

V usage is TRBV30 and J usage is TRBJ1-5; D perhaps matches TRBD1 (6 bases). The CDR3 is 16 residues long. Germline lookup yields CDR1 GTSNPN and CDR2 SVGIG (reference sequence). The V end lost 8 bases, the J end lost 0 bases, and 20 bases lay between the germline ends. This chain's CDR3 is CARKETGSYSNQPQHF. CDR3 in DNA: TGTGCCCGGAAAGAAACAGGGTCCTATAGCAATCAGCCCCAGCATTTT.